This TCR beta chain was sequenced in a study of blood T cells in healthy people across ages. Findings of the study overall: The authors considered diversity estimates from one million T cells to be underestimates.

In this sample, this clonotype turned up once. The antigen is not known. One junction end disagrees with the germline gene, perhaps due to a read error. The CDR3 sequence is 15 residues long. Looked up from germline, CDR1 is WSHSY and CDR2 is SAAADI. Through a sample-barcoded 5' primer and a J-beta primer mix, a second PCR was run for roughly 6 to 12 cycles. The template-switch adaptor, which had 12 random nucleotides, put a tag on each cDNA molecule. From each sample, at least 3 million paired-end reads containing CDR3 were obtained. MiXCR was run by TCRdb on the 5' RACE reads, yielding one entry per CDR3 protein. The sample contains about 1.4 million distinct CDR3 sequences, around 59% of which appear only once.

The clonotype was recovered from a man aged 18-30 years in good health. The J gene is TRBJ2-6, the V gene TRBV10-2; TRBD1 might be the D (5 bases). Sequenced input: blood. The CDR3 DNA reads TGCGCCAGCAGTGAATCTAACTCTGGGGCCAACGCCCTGACTTTC. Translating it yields CASSESNSGANALTF.